Sequencing of this T cell receptor beta chain was carried out in a study of OX40 agonist ivuxolimab in advanced cancers. The wider study: Dose-escalation patients suffered from hepatocellular carcinoma, melanoma, renal cell or head and neck cancer.

CDR3 length equals 15 residues. The germline gives CDR1 MGHDK, CDR2 SYGVNS. J gave up 4 bases and V 1 base, and 4 bases lay outside the gene matches. Data came from immunoSEQ multiplex PCR; TCRdb stores just in-frame clones and leaves some out. The table lists 100,000 or so clones, more than 75% of them singletons. The study sampled blood at baseline, cycle 4 day 1, and cycle 7 day 1. This specimen consisted of CD4+ or CD8+ T cells sorted from blood, obtained in a trial of the OX40 agonist ivuxolimab. The V gene is TRBV25-1, the J gene TRBJ2-1; 7 bases map to TRBD1. The clonotype comes from an adult with an advanced solid tumor such as melanoma, head and neck, liver or kidney cancer. CDR3 nucleotide sequence: TGTGCCAGCAGTGAATTTTGGGACAGTTACAATGAGCAGTTCTTC. Its protein is CASSEFWDSYNEQFF.